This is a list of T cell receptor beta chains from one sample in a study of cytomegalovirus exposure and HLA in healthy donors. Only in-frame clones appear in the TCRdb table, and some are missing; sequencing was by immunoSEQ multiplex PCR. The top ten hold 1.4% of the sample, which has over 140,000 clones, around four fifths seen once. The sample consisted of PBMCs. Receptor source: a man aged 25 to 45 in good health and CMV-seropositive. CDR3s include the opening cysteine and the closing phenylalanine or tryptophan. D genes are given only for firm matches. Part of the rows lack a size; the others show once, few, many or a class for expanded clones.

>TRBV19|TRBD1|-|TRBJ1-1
CASSPLRGDTEAFF
TGTGCCAGCAGTCCCCTCAGGGGGGACACTGAAGCTTTCTTT
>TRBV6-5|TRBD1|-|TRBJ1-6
CASSYDRDNSPLHF
TGTGCCAGCAGTTATGACAGGGATAATTCACCCCTCCACTTT
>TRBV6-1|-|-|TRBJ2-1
CASSEAAGSGHEQFF
TGTGCCAGCAGTGAAGCGGCAGGGTCTGGTCATGAGCAGTTCTTC
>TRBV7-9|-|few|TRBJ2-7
CASSLAPGVDEQYF
TGTGCCAGCAGCTTGGCCCCAGGGGTGGACGAGCAGTACTTC
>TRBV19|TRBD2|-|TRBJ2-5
CASSPGLVQETQYF
TGTGCCAGTAGCCCGGGACTAGTCCAAGAGACCCAGTACTTC
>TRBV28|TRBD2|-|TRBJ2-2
CASSLEPSGRMYTGELFF
TGTGCCAGCAGTTTAGAGCCTAGCGGGAGGATGTATACCGGGGAGCTGTTTTTT
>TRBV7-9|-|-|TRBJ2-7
CASSPPGVYEQYF
TGTGCCAGCAGCCCCCCGGGGGTCTACGAGCAGTACTTC
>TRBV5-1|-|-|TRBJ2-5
CASSLDGVAKETQYF
TGCGCCAGCAGCTTGGACGGGGTTGCCAAAGAGACCCAGTACTTC
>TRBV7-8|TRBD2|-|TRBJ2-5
CASSWGIAGEGQETQYF
TGTGCCAGCAGCTGGGGTATAGCGGGAGAGGGCCAAGAGACCCAGTACTTC
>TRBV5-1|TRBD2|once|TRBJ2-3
CASTGGFSTDTQYF
TGCGCCAGTACGGGGGGTTTTAGCACAGATACGCAGTATTTT
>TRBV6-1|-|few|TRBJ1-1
CASSEQVNTEAFF
TGTGCCAGCAGTGAACAGGTGAACACTGAAGCTTTCTTT
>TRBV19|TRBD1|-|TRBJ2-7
CASSTRDSSYEQYF
TGTGCCAGTAGCACTCGGGACAGCTCCTACGAGCAGTACTTC
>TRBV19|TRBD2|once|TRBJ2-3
CASSIGTSGNLGTDTQYF
TGTGCCAGTAGTATAGGGACTAGCGGGAACCTCGGCACAGATACGCAGTATTTT
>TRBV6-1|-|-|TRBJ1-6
CASRVDRTLGSPLHF
TGTGCCAGCAGAGTCGACAGGACCTTGGGCTCACCCCTCCACTTT
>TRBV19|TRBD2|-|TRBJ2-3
CASSFPGLAGVNTQYF
TGTGCCAGTAGTTTCCCGGGACTAGCGGGAGTAAATACGCAGTATTTT
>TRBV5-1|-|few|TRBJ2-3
CASSLTTTDTQYF
TGCGCCAGCAGCTTGACAACCACAGATACGCAGTATTTT
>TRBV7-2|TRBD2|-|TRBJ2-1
CASSLDSTSVRTGNEQFF
TGTGCCAGCAGCTTAGATTCGACTAGCGTCCGAACAGGCAATGAGCAGTTCTTC
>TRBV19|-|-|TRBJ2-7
CASSAGPAYEQYF
TGTGCCAGTAGTGCAGGCCCAGCCTACGAGCAGTACTTC
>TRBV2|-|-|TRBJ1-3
CASSGRAQAGNTIYF
TGTGCCAGCAGTGGGAGAGCACAGGCGGGAAACACCATATATTTT
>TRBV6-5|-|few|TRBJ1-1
CASSLSLRNTEAFF
TGTGCCAGCAGTTTGAGTCTGAGAAACACTGAAGCTTTCTTT
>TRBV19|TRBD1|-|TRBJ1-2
CASTTDRDRANYGYTF
TGTGCCAGTACAACGGACAGGGATAGAGCTAACTATGGCTACACCTTC
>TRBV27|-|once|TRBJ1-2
CASSEGGFYGYTF
TGTGCCAGCAGTGAAGGGGGATTCTATGGCTACACCTTC
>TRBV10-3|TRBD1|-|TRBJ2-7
CAIRPGQGPYEQYF
TGTGCCATCAGGCCGGGACAGGGGCCCTACGAGCAGTACTTC
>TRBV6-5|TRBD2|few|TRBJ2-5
CASYDSGAQETQYF
TGTGCCAGCTACGATAGCGGGGCCCAAGAGACCCAGTACTTC
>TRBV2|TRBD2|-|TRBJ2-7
CASRPSGIYEQYF
TGTGCCAGCAGGCCTAGCGGGATCTACGAGCAGTACTTC
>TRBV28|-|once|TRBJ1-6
CASSLDRGNYSPLHF
TGTGCCAGCAGTCTGGATAGGGGGAATTATTCACCCCTCCACTTT
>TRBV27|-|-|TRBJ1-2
CASRRVGYGYTF
TGTGCCAGCAGGCGGGTGGGCTATGGCTACACCTTC
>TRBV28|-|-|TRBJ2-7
CASGARGAEASYEQYF
TGTGCCAGCGGGGCTCGCGGGGCAGAAGCCTCCTACGAGCAGTACTTC
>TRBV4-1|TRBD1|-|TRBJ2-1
CASSLGTGLYNEQFF
TGCGCCAGCAGCCTCGGGACAGGGCTTTACAATGAGCAGTTCTTC
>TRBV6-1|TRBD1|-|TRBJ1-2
CASSLEQGAYGYTF
TGTGCCAGCAGCTTAGAACAGGGGGCCTATGGCTACACCTTC
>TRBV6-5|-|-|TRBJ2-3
CASKPRGNTDTQYF
TGTGCCAGCAAACCTAGGGGGAACACAGATACGCAGTATTTT
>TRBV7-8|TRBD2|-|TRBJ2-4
CASSLERRSGGLASF
TGTGCCAGCAGCTTAGAACGGAGGAGCGGGGGCCTAGCGTCCTTC
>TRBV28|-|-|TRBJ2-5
CASRTQGRGETQYF
TGTGCCAGCAGGACACAGGGAAGGGGCGAGACCCAGTACTTC
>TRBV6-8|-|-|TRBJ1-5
CASSSRAADPPQKISNQPQHF
TGTGCCAGCAGTTCCAGGGCAGCAGACCCCCCGCAGAAAATTAGCAATCAGCCCCAGCATTTT
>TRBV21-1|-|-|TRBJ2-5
CASTTRVQTQYF
TGTGCCAGCACCACTAGGGTGCAGACCCAGTACTTC
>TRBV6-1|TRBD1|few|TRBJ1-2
CASSEASAQGRIYGYTF
TGTGCCAGCAGTGAAGCATCTGCACAGGGGCGCATCTATGGCTACACCTTC
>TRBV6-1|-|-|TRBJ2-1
CASSDTSLSSYNEQFF
TGTGCCAGCAGTGATACTAGCCTGAGCTCCTACAATGAGCAGTTCTTC
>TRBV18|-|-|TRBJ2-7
CASSGGVPGEQYF
TGTGCCAGCTCAGGCGGGGTTCCGGGCGAGCAGTACTTC
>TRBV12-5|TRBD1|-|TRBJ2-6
CASGLGGTGSGANVLTF
TGTGCTAGTGGTTTGGGAGGGACAGGCTCTGGGGCCAACGTCCTGACTTTC
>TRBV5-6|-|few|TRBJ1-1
CASSLFWGVRTEAFF
TGTGCCAGCAGCTTGTTTTGGGGGGTGCGGACTGAAGCTTTCTTT
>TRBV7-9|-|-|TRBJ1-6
CASSRSASPLHF
TGTGCCAGCAGCCGCAGCGCTTCACCCCTCCACTTT
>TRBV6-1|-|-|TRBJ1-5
CASSPVGGGNQPQHF
TGTGCCAGCAGTCCAGTAGGCGGGGGTAATCAGCCCCAGCATTTT
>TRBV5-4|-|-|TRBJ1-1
CASSLGMDSPDTEAFF
TGTGCCAGCAGCTTAGGTATGGACAGCCCTGACACTGAAGCTTTCTTT
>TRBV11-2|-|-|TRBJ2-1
CASSLVGPNNEQFF
TGTGCCAGCAGCTTAGTTGGCCCGAACAATGAGCAGTTCTTC
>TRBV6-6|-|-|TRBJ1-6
CASSYEYPLSGSPLHF
TGTGCCAGCAGTTACGAGTACCCCCTATCAGGGTCACCCCTCCACTTC
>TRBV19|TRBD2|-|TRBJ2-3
CAAKLMPSGRSMTDTQYF
TGTGCCGCAAAACTTATGCCTAGCGGGAGGTCTATGACAGATACGCAGTATTTT
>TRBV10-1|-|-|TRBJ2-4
CASINKRGSVDCAKNIQYF
TGCGCCAGCATTAACAAGAGGGGGAGCGTGGATTGCGCCAAAAACATTCAGTACTTC